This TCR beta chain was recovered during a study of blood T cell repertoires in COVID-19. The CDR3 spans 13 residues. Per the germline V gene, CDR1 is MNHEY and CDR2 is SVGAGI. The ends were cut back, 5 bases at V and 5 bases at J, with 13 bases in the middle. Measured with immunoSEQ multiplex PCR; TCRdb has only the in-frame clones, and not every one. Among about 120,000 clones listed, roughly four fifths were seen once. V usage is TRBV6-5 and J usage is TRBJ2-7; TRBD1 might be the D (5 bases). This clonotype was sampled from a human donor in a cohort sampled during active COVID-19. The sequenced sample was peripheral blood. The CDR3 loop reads CASSLQGGNEQYF. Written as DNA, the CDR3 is TGTGCCAGCAGTCTCCAGGGTGGGAACGAGCAGTACTTC.